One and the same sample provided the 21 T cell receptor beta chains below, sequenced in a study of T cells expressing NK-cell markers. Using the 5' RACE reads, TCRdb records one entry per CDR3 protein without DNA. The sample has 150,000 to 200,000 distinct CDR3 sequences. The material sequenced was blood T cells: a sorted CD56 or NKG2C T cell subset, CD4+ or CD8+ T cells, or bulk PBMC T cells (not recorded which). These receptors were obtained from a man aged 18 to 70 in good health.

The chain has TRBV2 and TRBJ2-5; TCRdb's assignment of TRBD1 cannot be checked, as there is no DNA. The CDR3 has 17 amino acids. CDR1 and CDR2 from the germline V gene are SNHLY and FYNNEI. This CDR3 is CASRDYLAGQGLETQYF.

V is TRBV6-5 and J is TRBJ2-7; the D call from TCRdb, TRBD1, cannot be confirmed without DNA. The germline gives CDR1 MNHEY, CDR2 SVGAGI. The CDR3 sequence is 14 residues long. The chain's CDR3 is CASSHRDRVYEQYF.

The CDR3 reads CASSPDRELFF. The chain carries TRBV7-9 and TRBJ2-2. In germline, CDR1 is SEHNR, CDR2 FQNEAQ (reference sequence). The CDR3 spans 11 residues.

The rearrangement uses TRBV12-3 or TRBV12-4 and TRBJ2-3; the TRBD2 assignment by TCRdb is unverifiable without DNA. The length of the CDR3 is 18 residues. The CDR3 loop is CASSYGTSGGDPGDTQYF.

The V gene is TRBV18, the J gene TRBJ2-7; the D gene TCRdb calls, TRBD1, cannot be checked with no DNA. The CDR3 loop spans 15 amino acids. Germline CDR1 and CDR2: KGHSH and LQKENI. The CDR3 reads CASSPKVGGTYEQYF.

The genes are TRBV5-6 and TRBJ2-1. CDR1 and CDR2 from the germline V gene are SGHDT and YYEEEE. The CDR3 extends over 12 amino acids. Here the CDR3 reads CASSLARTEQFF.

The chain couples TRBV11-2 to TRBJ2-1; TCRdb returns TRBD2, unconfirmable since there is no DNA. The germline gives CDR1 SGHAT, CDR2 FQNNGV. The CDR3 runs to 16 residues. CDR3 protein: CASSNRGWSSYNEQFF.

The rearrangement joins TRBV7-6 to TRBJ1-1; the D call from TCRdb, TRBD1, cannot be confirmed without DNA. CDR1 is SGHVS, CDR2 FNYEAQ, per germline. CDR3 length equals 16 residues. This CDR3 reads CASSVVQGHLYTEAFF.

The CDR3 here is CASFSSGYSEAFF. This chain uses TRBV7-9 with TRBJ1-1; without DNA, the TCRdb call of TRBD1 cannot be checked. Germline CDR1 is SEHNR and CDR2 is FQNEAQ (reference sequence). The CDR3 runs to 13 residues.

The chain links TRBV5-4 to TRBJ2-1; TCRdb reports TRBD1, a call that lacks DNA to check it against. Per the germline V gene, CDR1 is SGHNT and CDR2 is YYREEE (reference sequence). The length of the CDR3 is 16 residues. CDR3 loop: CASSASGTGVWGEQFF.

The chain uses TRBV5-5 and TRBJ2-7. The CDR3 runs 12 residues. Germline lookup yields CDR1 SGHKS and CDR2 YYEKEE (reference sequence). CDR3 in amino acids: CASSFNVPEQYF.

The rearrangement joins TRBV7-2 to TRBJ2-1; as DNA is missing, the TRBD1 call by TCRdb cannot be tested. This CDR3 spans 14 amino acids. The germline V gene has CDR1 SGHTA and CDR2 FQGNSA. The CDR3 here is CASSLGADLGEQFF.

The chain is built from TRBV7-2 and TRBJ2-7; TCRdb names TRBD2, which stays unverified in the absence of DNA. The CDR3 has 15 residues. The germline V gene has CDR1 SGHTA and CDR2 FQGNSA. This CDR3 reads CASNSVPGLNYEQYF.

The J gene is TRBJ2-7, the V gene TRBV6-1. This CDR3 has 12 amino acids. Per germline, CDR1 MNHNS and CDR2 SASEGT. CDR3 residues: CASRPEDYEQYF.

This CDR3 reads CASSIGSGSYEQYF. The chain recombines TRBV19 with TRBJ2-7. Germline V gene lookup returns CDR1 LNHDA and CDR2 SQIVND (reference sequence). The CDR3 has 14 amino acids.

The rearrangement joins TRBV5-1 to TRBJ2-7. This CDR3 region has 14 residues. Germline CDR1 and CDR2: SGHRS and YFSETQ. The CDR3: CASSLAASTYEQYF.

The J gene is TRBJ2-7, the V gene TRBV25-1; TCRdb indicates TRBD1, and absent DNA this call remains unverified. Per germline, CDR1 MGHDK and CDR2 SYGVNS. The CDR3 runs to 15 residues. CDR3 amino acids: CASSAQGDPVYEQYF.

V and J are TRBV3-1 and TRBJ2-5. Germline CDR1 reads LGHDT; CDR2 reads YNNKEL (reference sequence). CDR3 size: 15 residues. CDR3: CASSQLHGYQETQYF.

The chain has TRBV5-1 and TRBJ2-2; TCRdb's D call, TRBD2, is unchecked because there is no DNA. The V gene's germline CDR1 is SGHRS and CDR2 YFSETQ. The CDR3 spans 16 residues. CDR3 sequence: CASSSSGRGITGELFF.

The CDR3 here is CASSPGTGSGNTIYF. The V gene is TRBV7-8, the J gene TRBJ1-3; checking the TCRdb D call of TRBD1 is not possible without DNA. The CDR3 extends over 15 amino acids. Germline V gives CDR1 SGHVS, CDR2 FQNEAQ.

Here the CDR3 reads CASSFPGRFFGKLFF. The chain joins TRBV11-3 to TRBJ1-4; TCRdb indicates TRBD1, and absent DNA this call remains unverified. The CDR3 is 15 amino acids. The germline CDR1 and CDR2 sequences are SGHNT and YENEEA.